Below, 24 T cell receptor beta chains from the same sample are listed, as sequenced in a study of PD-1 blockade in classical Hodgkin lymphoma. TCRdb's copy holds only in-frame clones and misses some; the assay was immunoSEQ multiplex PCR. In the table there are 12,000 to 15,000 clones, 86% of which are singletons. Each patient's relapse followed autologous stem cell transplantation, and brentuximab vedotin exposure varied. Here the sequenced sample was peripheral blood mononuclear cells (PBMCs), taken at baseline. Receptors were obtained from a human donor with classical Hodgkin lymphoma.

The chain employs TRBV27 and TRBJ2-3, with D maybe TRBD1 (6 bases). There are 16 residues in the CDR3. Germline CDR1 MNHEY, CDR2 SMNVEV (reference sequence). V lost 6 bases and J 3 bases, leaving 19 bases between the germline ends. The CDR3 nucleotides read TGTGCCAGCAGCCGACAGGCCTCTTCGTTTACAGATACGCAGTATTTT. Translation: CASSRQASSFTDTQYF.

CDR3 sequence: CASSLLGGETQYF. CDR3 bases: TGTGCCAGCAGTTTATTGGGTGGGGAGACCCAGTACTTC. The chain carries TRBV28 and TRBJ2-5, with D unresolved. V was trimmed by 1 base and J by 5 bases, leaving 8 bases between them. Germline V lookup: CDR1 MDHEN, CDR2 SYDVKM. This CDR3 region has 13 residues.

The rearrangement uses TRBV28 and TRBJ1-5, with TRBD1 matching 8 bases. V dropped 6 bases and J dropped 3; count of bases not matched to a gene: 13. CDR1 and CDR2 from the germline V gene are MDHEN and SYDVKM. The CDR3 sequence is 17 residues long. The CDR3 nucleotides are TGTGCCAGCAGACCTATTACGACAGGGGTAGACAATCAGCCCCAGCATTTT. It specifies CASRPITTGVDNQPQHF.

The chain has TRBV2 and TRBJ2-7, with 10 bases aligning to TRBD1. The CDR3 length is 16 residues. Germline lookup yields CDR1 SNHLY and CDR2 FYNNEI. Trimming cost V 10 bases and J 3 bases; bases outside gene matches: 15. CDR3 in DNA: TGTGCCACCTTACCCGTAGACAGGGGGCCCAGCTACGAGCAGTACTTC. Translation gives CATLPVDRGPSYEQYF.

The chain links TRBV2 to TRBJ1-6; possibly TRBD1 for D (5 bases). In germline, CDR1 is SNHLY, CDR2 FYNNEI. This CDR3 is 18 amino acids long. V was cut by 2 bases and J by 5 bases, with 19 bases left in between. CDR3 residues: CASSEWGVRVRNNSPLHF. CDR3 bases: TGTGCCAGCAGTGAATGGGGGGTGAGAGTGAGGAATAATTCACCCCTCCACTTT.

V is TRBV5-1 and J is TRBJ2-7; the D gene is possibly TRBD2 (5 bases). CDR3 length equals 14 residues. Trimming took 5 bases from V and 2 from J, leaving 14 bases between them. Germline V CDR1 and CDR2: SGHRS, YFSETQ. CDR3 loop: CASRAGPEPYEQYF. CDR3 nucleotide sequence: TGCGCCAGCAGGGCGGGCCCGGAACCCTACGAGCAGTACTTC. Full variable domain (rest looked up from reference TRBV5-1 and TRBJ2-7): KAGVTQTPRYLIKTRGQQVTLSCSPISGHRSVSWYQQTPGQGLQFLFEYFSETQRNKGNFPGRFSGRQFSNSRSEMNVSTLELGDSALYLCASRAGPEPYEQYFGPGTRLTVT.

The V and J genes are TRBV6-4 and TRBJ1-5; the D gene is possibly TRBD1 (6 bases). Per germline, CDR1 MRHNA and CDR2 SNTAGT. This CDR3 contains 14 residues. Trimming took 9 bases from V and 4 from J, leaving 16 bases between them. The CDR3 sequence is CARRRDKVNQPQHF. The CDR3 bases are TGTGCCAGACGCCGGGACAAGGTAAATCAGCCCCAGCATTTT.

The J gene is TRBJ2-5, the V gene TRBV30; maybe TRBD2 (6 bases). The V gene lost 2 bases and the J gene lost 4 bases, with 14 bases spanning the gap. Per germline, CDR1 GTSNPN and CDR2 SVGIG (reference sequence). This CDR3 is built from 14 residues. CDR3 DNA sequence: TGTGCCTGGAGTCCCATCCAGGGAGGAGAGACCCAGTACTTC. Translating it yields CAWSPIQGGETQYF.

This clone turned up a few times. The J gene is TRBJ1-5, the V gene TRBV7-2; D not certain. V dropped 4 bases and J dropped 0 bases, with 7 bases sitting between them. Germline V lookup: CDR1 SGHTA, CDR2 FQGNSA. This CDR3 contains 14 residues. CDR3 protein: CASSSDVSNQPQHF. CDR3 sequence (DNA): TGTGCCAGCAGCTCCGATGTTAGCAATCAGCCCCAGCATTTT.

V usage is TRBV30 and J usage is TRBJ1-5, with D perhaps matching TRBD1 (5 bases). Per the germline V gene, CDR1 is GTSNPN and CDR2 is SVGIG (reference sequence). This CDR3 has 16 residues. The V end was cut by 2 bases, the J end by 2 bases, with 16 bases between. This chain's CDR3 is CAWSPPPLQGNQPQHF. For the CDR3, the DNA is TGTGCCTGGAGTCCTCCACCCCTACAGGGCAATCAGCCCCAGCATTTT.

The chain carries TRBV6-5 and TRBJ2-2; D is ambiguous. Germline loops: CDR1 MNHEY, CDR2 SVGAGI. The CDR3 loop spans 15 amino acids. The V end was cut by 0 bases, the J end by 2 bases, with 7 bases between. CDR3 DNA sequence: TGTGCCAGCAGTTACTCGACACTTAACACCGGGGAGCTGTTTTTT. It encodes CASSYSTLNTGELFF.

The rearrangement uses TRBV2 and TRBJ2-3; D is tentatively TRBD1 or TRBD2 (6 bases each). The V gene lost 7 bases and the J gene lost 3 bases, with 17 bases spanning the gap. The CDR3 length is 15 residues. The germline gives CDR1 SNHLY, CDR2 FYNNEI. The CDR3 nucleotides read TGTGCCAGCAACCGCGGAATAGGGGGGACAGATACGCAGTATTTT. It translates to CASNRGIGGTDTQYF.

This rearrangement joins TRBV5-5 to TRBJ1-2; tentative D call: TRBD1 (6 bases). The length of the CDR3 is 16 residues. Germline V gene lookup returns CDR1 SGHKS and CDR2 YYEKEE (reference sequence). Trimming shortened V by 4 bases and J by 0 bases, and 16 bases separated the two germline ends. DNA of the CDR3: TGTGCCAGCAGCCCGAACAACAGGGACGCTAACTATGGCTACACCTTC. It yields the protein CASSPNNRDANYGYTF.

This chain connects TRBV7-6 to TRBJ2-7; D uncertain. Germline CDR1 SGHVS, CDR2 FNYEAQ. Deletions cut 1 base from V and 5 bases from J, with 9 bases between. This CDR3 spans 13 amino acids. CDR3 amino acids: CASSLVIGNEQYF. The CDR3 DNA is TGTGCCAGCAGCTTAGTGATAGGGAACGAGCAGTACTTC. Full variable domain (outside the CDR3, taken from reference TRBV7-6 and TRBJ2-7): GAGVSQSPRYKVTKRGQDVALRCDPISGHVSLYWYRQALGQGPEFLTYFNYEAQQDKSGLPNDRFSAERPEGSISTLTIQRTEQRDSAMYRCASSLVIGNEQYFGPGTRLTVT.

The V and J genes are TRBV7-2 and TRBJ1-2; D remains unclear. The CDR3 consists of 15 residues. V shed 5 bases and J shed 6 bases, with 19 bases lying between them. The germline V gene has CDR1 SGHTA and CDR2 FQGNSA. Here the CDR3 reads CASSPQDAGGNGYTF. The CDR3 DNA follows: TGTGCCAGCAGCCCCCAGGACGCCGGCGGGAATGGCTACACCTTC.

This clone showed up just once. V and J are TRBV9 and TRBJ1-1; D perhaps matches TRBD1 (5 bases). Germline V CDR1 and CDR2: SGDLS, YYNGEE. The V end lost 2 bases, the J end lost 4 bases, and 6 bases lay between the germline ends. CDR3 length: 12 residues. The CDR3 here is CASSVGGTEAFF. CDR3 DNA sequence: TGTGCCAGCAGCGTCGGGGGCACTGAAGCTTTCTTT.

The chain has TRBV7-2 and TRBJ1-2; D perhaps matches TRBD1 (6 bases). Trimming left V 6 bases short and J 6 bases short, with 11 bases between. The length of the CDR3 is 12 residues. CDR1 and CDR2 (germline): SGHTA, FQGNSA. CDR3 protein: CASSDRDNGYTF. The CDR3 DNA sequence: TGTGCCAGCAGTGACCGGGACAATGGCTACACCTTC.

This clone has a handful of counts. This chain uses TRBV10-3 with TRBJ1-5; D gene ambiguous. The CDR3 loop spans 15 amino acids. The V gene's germline CDR1 is ENHRY and CDR2 SYGVKD. V lost 0 bases and J lost 3, with 9 bases in between. Here the CDR3 DNA reads TGTGCCATCAGTGAGTCAGATCTCAACAATCAGCCCCAGCATTTT. Amino acid sequence: CAISESDLNNQPQHF.

The chain carries TRBV7-3 and TRBJ1-2; no clear D. The CDR3 contains 19 residues. V lost 3 bases and J 0 bases, leaving 23 bases between the germline ends. From germline, CDR1 is SGHTA and CDR2 FQGTGA. This CDR3 is CASSFLPASPTLANYGYTF. The CDR3 coding sequence is TGTGCCAGCAGCTTCCTTCCGGCTTCACCCACCTTAGCTAACTATGGCTACACCTTC.

The chain recombines TRBV5-4 with TRBJ1-1; the D is unclear. Germline-derived CDR1 and CDR2 are SGHNT and YYREEE (reference sequence). The V end lost 0 bases, the J end lost 0 bases, and 3 bases lay between the germline ends. CDR3 length: 13 residues. CDR3 loop: CASSLAVNTEAFF. The CDR3 region has the DNA TGTGCCAGCAGCTTGGCGGTGAACACTGAAGCTTTCTTT.

The V and J genes are TRBV19 and TRBJ1-6; no reliable D call. CDR3 length: 17 amino acids. CDR1 LNHDA and CDR2 SQIVND come from the germline V gene (reference sequence). Trimming cost V 3 bases and J 0 bases, with 12 bases left between them. CDR3 region: CASSINDRSSYNSPLHF. The DNA for the CDR3 is TGTGCCAGTAGTATTAATGACCGAAGCTCCTATAATTCACCCCTCCACTTT.

The gene calls are TRBV14 and TRBJ2-5, with D unclear. Germline loops: CDR1 SGHDN, CDR2 FVKESK. Trimming removed 4 bases at V and 5 bases at J, with 14 bases between. This CDR3 contains 14 residues. The CDR3 nucleotides read TGTGCCAGCAGCCCATACCAAACGATCGAGACCCAGTACTTC. Amino acid sequence: CASSPYQTIETQYF.

This chain connects TRBV5-1 to TRBJ1-1; no reliable D call. Trimming pared 2 bases from V and 0 bases from J, leaving 5 bases between. Germline V gene sequence: CDR1 SGHRS, CDR2 YFSETQ. The CDR3 is 13 amino acids. CDR3 amino acids: CASSFDMNTEAFF. Written as DNA, the CDR3 is TGCGCCAGCAGCTTCGATATGAACACTGAAGCTTTCTTT.

The chain recombines TRBV5-1 with TRBJ1-1; D is perhaps TRBD1 (6 bases). The germline CDR1 and CDR2 sequences are SGHRS and YFSETQ. V lost 3 bases and J 6 bases, leaving 15 bases between the germline ends. The CDR3 extends over 14 amino acids. CDR3 DNA: TGCGCCAGCAGCTATTCGGACAGTTGGTCTGAAGCTTTCTTT. Amino acid sequence: CASSYSDSWSEAFF.